The rows below give T cell receptor beta chains drawn from one sample of a study of CD8 T cell repertoires and HIV-1 epitope variants. This table comes from immunoSEQ multiplex PCR, and its TCRdb copy is limited to in-frame clones, with some not included. This sample has about 95,000 clones, with 74% found just once. Sequenced input: uncultured baseline CD8+ T cells from peripheral blood mononuclear cells (PBMCs). Every receptor here comes from a male donor with HIV. Both conserved end residues are part of each CDR3. Each record gives: V gene, clone size, D gene, J gene, CDR3 DNA, CDR3 protein. D genes are given only for firm matches. Not all rows give a size; the values are once, few, many and, for expanded clones, a class.

TRBV29-1	.	.	TRBJ1-2	TGCAGCGTTCGAATCCAAGGACTGTATGGCTACACCTTC	CSVRIQGLYGYTF
TRBV9	.	.	TRBJ2-1	TGTGCCAGCAGCGTAGATCCGAAACCCAATGAGCAGTTCTTC	CASSVDPKPNEQFF
TRBV28	once	.	TRBJ1-1	TGTGCCAGCAGTTTACGGGCTGAAGCTTTCTTT	CASSLRAEAFF
TRBV18	.	.	TRBJ2-5	TGTGCCAGCTCACCAGGAGGGGTTGAAGAGACCCAGTACTTC	CASSPGGVEETQYF
TRBV19	.	TRBD2	TRBJ2-1	TGTGCCAGTAGTATTGCCAGCGGGGGGAATGAGCAGTTCTTC	CASSIASGGNEQFF
TRBV4-1	.	.	TRBJ1-1	TGCGCCAGCAGCCAAGATGTGGCGGGGCGAGAAGCTTTCTTT	CASSQDVAGREAFF
TRBV6-1	once	.	TRBJ1-3	TGTGCCAGCAGTCCAACGGGACTCTCTGGAAACACCATATATTTT	CASSPTGLSGNTIYF
TRBV9	once	.	TRBJ1-4	TGTGCCAGCAGCGTAGGACAGGTGTTAAATGAAAAACTGTTTTTT	CASSVGQVLNEKLFF
TRBV6-1	.	.	TRBJ1-4	TGTGCCAGCAGTGAAAGGGGGGAAAAACTGTTTTTT	CASSERGEKLFF
TRBV27	.	.	TRBJ2-7	TGTGCCAGCAGTTTCTATTTGGGCTACGAGCAGTACTTC	CASSFYLGYEQYF
TRBV15	.	TRBD2	TRBJ2-5	TGTGCCACCAGCAGAGAGCGCCTAGCGGGGAGACAAGAGACCCAGTACTTC	CATSRERLAGRQETQYF
TRBV7-9	few	.	TRBJ2-1	TGTGCCAGCAGCTTAGGCTCCTACAATGAGCAGTTCTTC	CASSLGSYNEQFF
TRBV5-4	few	.	TRBJ1-1	TGTGCCAGCAGCTTGGAAATCAGGGCTGAAGCTTTCTTT	CASSLEIRAEAFF
TRBV28	.	.	TRBJ2-7	TGTGCCAGCAGTCACTTGTACGAGCAGTACTTC	CASSHLYEQYF
TRBV7-8	.	TRBD1	TRBJ1-3	TGTGCCAGCAGCTTAAGACCCCGGGACAGGGCCTCTGGAAACACCATATATTTT	CASSLRPRDRASGNTIYF
TRBV6-1	.	TRBD1	TRBJ2-7	TGTGCCAGCAGTGAAGCGAGGGGGAGGACAGGGAGCTACGAGCAGTACTTC	CASSEARGRTGSYEQYF
TRBV6-5	.	TRBD2	TRBJ2-7	TGTGCCAGCAGTAGCGGGAGAGGGCTCCCCTACGAGCAGTACTTC	CASSSGRGLPYEQYF
TRBV4-1	.	.	TRBJ1-2	TGCGCCAGCACTCACGAGGGAGGAGACGCGAATGGCTACACCTTC	CASTHEGGDANGYTF
TRBV4-2	.	.	TRBJ2-2	TGTGCCAGCAGCCAAGAAGGAGCGGCCGGGGAGCTGTTTTTT	CASSQEGAAGELFF
TRBV7-9	.	.	TRBJ2-1	TGTGCCAGCAGCCCGGGGACGGGGCTGAGCGATTCCTACAATGAGCAGTTCTTC	CASSPGTGLSDSYNEQFF
TRBV28	once	.	TRBJ1-4	TGTGCCAGCAGGTGGGGTGCAACTAATGAAAAACTGTTTTTT	CASRWGATNEKLFF
TRBV5-1	.	.	TRBJ1-2	TGCGCCAGCAGCCCTGGCCAAGGCTATGGCTACACCTTC	CASSPGQGYGYTF
TRBV5-1	.	TRBD1	TRBJ2-5	TGCGCCAGGGGCTCGGGGACAGGGGGAGAGACCCAGTACTTC	CARGSGTGGETQYF
TRBV4-2	once	.	TRBJ2-2	TGTGCCAGCAGCCCCGGTTCAGCCGGAATGAACACCGGGGAGCTGTTTTTT	CASSPGSAGMNTGELFF
TRBV27	.	TRBD1	TRBJ1-1	TGTGCCAGCGCCCCCCGGACAGGACCGGTGAACACTGAAGCTTTCTTT	CASAPRTGPVNTEAFF
TRBV6-1	.	TRBD1	TRBJ2-5	TGTGCCAGCACCCGACAGGGATGGGAGACCCAGTACTTC	CASTRQGWETQYF
TRBV28	.	TRBD1	TRBJ2-7	TGTGCCAGCAGTTTAATAGTTACTCTAGGGGACAGGGACGACGAGCAGTACTTC	CASSLIVTLGDRDDEQYF
TRBV7-6	once	.	TRBJ1-1	TGTGCCAGCAGCTTACAGGGCATCACTGAAGCTTTCTTT	CASSLQGITEAFF
TRBV6-5	few	TRBD1	TRBJ2-5	TGTGCCAGCAGTTTTTTACCAGGGGGAGAGACCCAGTACTTC	CASSFLPGGETQYF
TRBV7-9	.	TRBD1	TRBJ1-5	TGTGCCAGCAGCTTGGGCCCGGGACAGGGGTATCAGCCCCAGCATTTT	CASSLGPGQGYQPQHF
TRBV19	.	TRBD2	TRBJ2-3	TGTGCCAGTAGTCCCCGGTTGCTAGCGGGGACCACAGATACGCAGTATTTT	CASSPRLLAGTTDTQYF
TRBV5-6	.	TRBD1	TRBJ1-2	TGTGCCAGCAGCCAGGGGGTTCAAAACGATTATGGCTACACCTTC	CASSQGVQNDYGYTF
TRBV10-3	once	.	TRBJ1-3	TGTGCCATCAGTGAGGTGGCAGATCCTGGAAACACCATATATTTT	CAISEVADPGNTIYF
TRBV2	.	TRBD2	TRBJ2-7	TGTGCCAGCAGCGCACTGACTAGCAGATCCTACGAGCAGTACTTC	CASSALTSRSYEQYF
TRBV6-1	once	TRBD1	TRBJ2-1	TGTGCCTCACCGCCGGGACAGGGGGCAAGTGAGCAGTTCTTC	CASPPGQGASEQFF
TRBV28	.	.	TRBJ1-2	TGTGCCAGCAGTTTAAGGATGACGGGCTACACCTTC	CASSLRMTGYTF
TRBV28	.	TRBD2	TRBJ2-1	TGTGCCAGCACCCGGGAGGTTAAGCAGTTCTTC	CASTREVKQFF
TRBV6-5	once	TRBD1	TRBJ1-2	TGTGCCAGCACCGCCGGGACAGGGAGAATCCACACCTTC	CASTAGTGRIHTF
TRBV29-1	.	.	TRBJ2-1	TGCAGCGTTGAAGATCTAGGGGGATCCTACAATGAGCAGTTCTTC	CSVEDLGGSYNEQFF
TRBV14	.	TRBD1	TRBJ1-2	TGTGCCAGCAGCCGATTGGGACAGGGGGCACGAGGCTACACCTTC	CASSRLGQGARGYTF
TRBV14	.	.	TRBJ1-1	TGTGCCAGCAGCCTAAGTGCGGGGATCACTGAAGCTTTCTTT	CASSLSAGITEAFF
TRBV2	once	.	TRBJ2-3	TGTGCCAGCAATCGCCAAAGAGGGTGGGAGCGGATTGGGGCGGATACGCAGTATTTT	CASNRQRGWERIGADTQYF